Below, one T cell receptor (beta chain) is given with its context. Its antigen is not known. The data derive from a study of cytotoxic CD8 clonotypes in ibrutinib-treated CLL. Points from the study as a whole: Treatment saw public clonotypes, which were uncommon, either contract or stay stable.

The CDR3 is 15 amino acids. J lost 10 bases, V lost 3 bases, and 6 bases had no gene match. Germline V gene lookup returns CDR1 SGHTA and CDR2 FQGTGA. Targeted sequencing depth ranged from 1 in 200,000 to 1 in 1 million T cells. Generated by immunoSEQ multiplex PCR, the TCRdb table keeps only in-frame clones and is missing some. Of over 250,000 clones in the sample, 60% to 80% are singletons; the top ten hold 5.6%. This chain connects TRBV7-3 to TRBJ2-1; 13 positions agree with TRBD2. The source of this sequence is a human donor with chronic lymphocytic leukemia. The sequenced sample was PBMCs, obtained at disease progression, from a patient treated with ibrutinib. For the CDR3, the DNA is TGTGCCAGCAGCTTTGCAGGACTAGCGGGAGTGGAGCAGTTCTTC. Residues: CASSFAGLAGVEQFF. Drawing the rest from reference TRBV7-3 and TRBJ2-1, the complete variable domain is GAGVSQTPSNKVTEKGKYVELRCDPISGHTALYWYRQSLGQGPEFLIYFQGTGAADDSGLPNDRFFAVRPEGSVSTLKIQRTERGDSAVYLCASSFAGLAGVEQFFGPGTRLTVL.